In its sample, the clone carrying this T cell receptor beta chain was seen many times. This sample was taken from a study of T cells after yellow fever vaccination. TCRdb redid the calling of the 5' RACE reads with MiXCR, one entry per CDR3 protein. The profile shows some 250,000 distinct CDR3 sequences, about 7.1% of them singletons. This TCR was sampled from a man aged 30 to 45 who received the YFV17D yellow fever vaccine. The input for sequencing was CD4+ T cells sorted from PBMCs, taken 15 days after the yellow fever booster vaccination.

The CDR3 nucleotides are TGTGCCAGCAGCCCGACAGGACCTCCCTACGAGCAGTACTTC. Residues: CASSPTGPPYEQYF. The J gene is TRBJ2-7, the V gene TRBV7-2, with D perhaps matching TRBD1 (6 bases). V gave up 5 bases and J gave up 2 bases, with 13 bases separating them. Germline CDR1 is SGHTA and CDR2 is FQGNSA. This CDR3 region has 14 residues.